This T cell receptor (beta chain) was captured by sequencing in a study of T-cell reconstitution after alpha-beta-depleted transplantation in children (dated by TCRdb to about 2016). Describing the broader study: T-cell immune reconstitution after TCRalphabeta/CD19-depleted allogeneic hematopoietic cell transplantation in children was quantitatively tracked in the study by means of TCR repertoire profiling. Paper-wide results and their limitations: In some patients, the high TCRbeta diversity seen at day 60 was put down to recipient T cells and intrathymic progenitors that had survived conditioning. About two months after transplant, the apparently early recovery of alphabetaT-cell counts reportedly depended on just several hundred clones that had expanded rapidly and came from non-depleted graft cells. Hyperexpanded clone frequencies declined over subsequent months; after one year, T-cell counts and TCRbeta diversity were mostly attributed to newly produced T cells.

As to this clonotype: Its antigen is still unknown. The sample holds no much larger clone one base away, and base qualities are not on file.

Library creation used PCR. TCRdb records Illumina HiSeq 2500 as the sequencer. Molecular barcoding was employed in the preparation of TCR libraries, with unique molecular identifiers being used to normalize TCRbeta repertoire quantification. TCRdb itself trimmed the public reads at Q25 with fastp, ran MiXCR and retained productive beta chains. Entries that share a CDR3 protein sequence are merged under the most common genes and DNA. This sample has 250,000 or so distinct CDR3 sequences in its table, and approximately 24% of those were observed once. About 4.8% of the sample goes to the ten largest clones. The label giving this sample's treatment or condition can be read as: allogeneic hematopoietic cell transplantation with graft depleted of TCRalphabeta T cells and CD19 B cells. The children who served as transplant recipients had been given grafts of TCRalphabeta/CD19-depleted allogeneic hematopoietic cells.

V is pared back by 0 bases and J by 2 bases, with 2 bases lying between the germline termini. Inclusive of the bounding cysteine and phenylalanine, the CDR3 is 13 residues long. The only DNA kept is the CDR3, 39 bases in frame from the first base. CDR1 MNHNY and CDR2 SVGAGI were looked up in the germline V gene (reference sequence). Sequenced here: PBMCs, mostly from graft donor cells, sampled 360 days after TCRalphabeta/CD19-depleted stem cell transplant. The chain is made from TRBV6-6 and TRBJ1-3; too little of a D gene remains to name it. This TCR came from a female patient aged 2-10 years who had a stem cell transplant for congenital amegakaryocytic thrombocytopenia, so the T cells may come from the graft donor. CDR3 sequence: CASSYSTGNTIYF. Here is the DNA: TGTGCCAGCAGTTACTCGACTGGAAACACCATATATTTT.